A selection of T cell receptor beta chains follows, all from one sample in a study of naive and memory T cell subsets. MiXCR, run by TCRdb on the UMI-ligation and nested PCR reads, gives a single entry per CDR3 protein. Of about 150,000 distinct CDR3 sequences in the sample, approximately 22% are singletons; the top ten hold 0.085% to 0.11%. The specimen sequenced was naive CD4+ T cells from blood. These receptor sequences come from a human donor in good health. The CDR3 runs from the conserved cysteine through the conserved F or W. D genes are given only for firm matches. Expanded clones get a size class; other rows say once, few or many, or leave the size out.

TRBV21-1	-	few	TRBJ2-5	CASTKPLEETQYF	TGTGCCAGCACCAAGCCCTTAGAAGAGACCCAGTACTTC
TRBV5-1	TRBD2	-	TRBJ2-7	CASSLASGSQYEQYF	TGCGCCAGCAGCTTGGCAAGCGGGAGCCAGTACGAGCAGTACTTC
TRBV29-1	TRBD1	-	TRBJ1-5	CSVSTGSQPQHF	TGCAGCGTCTCGACAGGGAGTCAGCCCCAGCATTTT
TRBV19	-	few	TRBJ2-1	CASRNRGPLYNEQFF	TGTGCCAGTAGGAACCGAGGCCCCTTATACAATGAGCAGTTCTTC
TRBV28	TRBD2	few	TRBJ2-5	CASSLLAGGPVETQYF	TGTGCCAGCAGTTTACTTGCGGGAGGGCCGGTAGAGACCCAGTACTTC
TRBV29-1	TRBD2	-	TRBJ2-5	CSVDFAGGSETQYF	TGCAGCGTTGATTTTGCGGGGGGATCGGAGACCCAGTACTTC
TRBV6-6	-	few	TRBJ2-1	CASSITRGNEQFF	TGTGCCAGCAGCATAACTAGGGGCAATGAGCAGTTCTTC
TRBV27	-	many	TRBJ2-1	CASSPLPRVSYNEQFF	TGTGCCAGCAGTCCACTGCCTAGGGTCTCCTACAATGAGCAGTTCTTC
TRBV12-3/TRBV12-4	-	-	TRBJ2-1	CASSFVAGGYNEQFF	TGTGCCAGCAGTTTTGTGGCGGGTGGGTACAATGAGCAGTTCTTC
TRBV28	TRBD1	few	TRBJ2-7	CASSRQGALAEQYF	TGTGCCAGCAGTCGACAGGGGGCTTTAGCCGAGCAGTACTTC
TRBV7-6	-	-	TRBJ1-1	CASSLGMDTEAFF	TGTGCCAGCAGCTTGGGGATGGACACTGAAGCTTTCTTT
TRBV6-5	-	few	TRBJ1-3	CASSYDRSSGNTIYF	TGTGCCAGCAGTTACGACAGGAGCTCTGGAAACACCATATATTTT
TRBV28	-	-	TRBJ1-1	CASSLTGADTEAFF	TGTGCCAGCAGTTTGACGGGGGCCGACACTGAAGCTTTCTTT
TRBV2	-	few	TRBJ1-1	CASSSEALNTEAFF	TGTGCCAGCAGTTCTGAAGCTTTGAACACTGAAGCTTTCTTT
TRBV29-1	TRBD1	-	TRBJ1-3	CSVGTGLGNTIYF	TGCAGCGTTGGGACAGGACTCGGAAACACCATATATTTT
TRBV14	-	few	TRBJ2-1	CASSQVRADEQFF	TGTGCCAGCAGCCAAGTCCGGGCCGATGAGCAGTTCTTC
TRBV7-2	-	-	TRBJ2-1	CASSPRDLTSNEQFF	TGTGCCAGCAGCCCCCGGGATCTTACATCCAATGAGCAGTTCTTC
TRBV29-1	TRBD1	few	TRBJ2-3	CSVDPPDRGPTDTQYF	TGCAGCGTTGATCCCCCCGACAGGGGTCCCACAGATACGCAGTATTTT
TRBV6-5	-	few	TRBJ2-3	CASRESWTGADTQYF	TGTGCCAGCAGGGAGAGCTGGACGGGAGCAGATACGCAGTATTTT
TRBV7-9	TRBD1	-	TRBJ2-7	CASSHPGQGTGSRVYEQYF	TGTGCCAGCAGCCACCCGGGACAGGGCACCGGGAGCCGGGTATACGAGCAGTACTTC
TRBV6-1	-	few	TRBJ1-1	CASSPYWTDTEAFF	TGTGCCAGCAGCCCCTACTGGACAGACACTGAAGCTTTCTTT
TRBV29-1	-	few	TRBJ1-1	CSVGVRDTEAFF	TGCAGCGTCGGGGTCAGGGACACTGAAGCTTTCTTT
TRBV12-3/TRBV12-4	TRBD1	-	TRBJ1-2	CASSSYQTGRGNGYTF	TGTGCCAGCAGTTCCTACCAGACAGGGAGGGGCAATGGCTACACCTTC
TRBV6-1	-	many	TRBJ1-6	CASSELVGIGINSPLHF	TGTGCCAGCAGTGAATTGGTGGGGATCGGAATTAATTCACCCCTCCACTTT
TRBV9	-	-	TRBJ2-6	CASSVVPEGSGANVLTF	TGTGCCAGCAGCGTAGTTCCGGAAGGCTCTGGGGCCAACGTCCTGACTTTC
TRBV29-1	-	few	TRBJ1-2	CSVDFSRGTGDGYTF	TGCAGCGTTGATTTCAGCCGGGGGACCGGTGATGGCTACACCTTC